This TCR beta chain derives from a study of blood T cell dynamics during melanoma immunotherapy (dated by TCRdb to 2018 to 2020). In the study overall: Patients had metastatic melanoma and received first-line pembrolizumab or nivolumab plus ipilimumab as standard of care in the United Kingdom. To identify early correlates of response, the study profiled peripheral T cell receptor repertoires in patients with metastatic melanoma before and after one cycle of checkpoint inhibitor therapy. Consecutive patients formed a training cohort, and a further independent group of patients from the same centre was pooled into an external validation set.

The germline V gene (reference sequence) provides CDR1 SEHNR and CDR2 FQNEAQ. The CDR3 covers 14 residues, taking in both the cysteine and the phenylalanine. Only the CDR3 part of the read is kept: 42 bases, read in frame from the first base. Between the V and J ends, shortened by 5 bases and 3 bases respectively, the junction contains 13 bases. Per the publication, the time point label means: week 3, after first cycle of checkpoint inhibitor. Blood samples were taken before treatment (T0) and at week 3 (W3), following the first cycle of checkpoint blockade. Except for a couple of patients with rapid clinical progression, response was assessed 12 weeks after the first infusion by RECIST 1.1; disease control meant complete response, partial response or stable disease. Patients were excluded for prior systemic cancer treatment, concomitant immunosuppressant therapy or synchronous other active malignancies. To track both circulating cells and T cell turnover, TCR beta was sequenced from bulk PBMC as well as from plasma cell-free DNA. PBMC were isolated from blood with Lymphoprep and SepMate tubes, followed by red cell lysis. DNA from PBMC and sorted T cell subsets was extracted with QIAamp DNA Blood Mini kits.

Overall results and qualifications from the work: The study could not determine whether the T cell clones driving repertoire changes were melanoma-specific or reflected general immune activation. A bifurcated reorganization of the PBMC repertoire at W3, with increased clonality or increased diversity, was observed in patients who later achieved disease control, unlike in progressors. The relatively small sample size was recognized as a factor that could limit how well the results generalize.

Turning to this clone: There is no known antigen for this receptor. Base qualities are not recorded, but no much larger clone differs from it by a single base.

Every bulk PBMC sample had a fixed 350 ng of DNA loaded. Following the manufacturer instructions, the immunoSEQ TCRb Assay kit was used to amplify TCR beta CDR3 sequences from genomic DNA. The KAPA Library Quantification Kit for Illumina platforms was used to quantify pooled libraries by qPCR. Pooled libraries were sequenced on an Illumina NextSeq 500, clustered at about 0.6-1.2 pM. In the source study's methods: TCR data were analyzed using immunoSEQ ANALYZER and the R LymphoSeq package. A rearrangement efficiency score was calculated as productive divided by the sum of productive and non-productive CDR3 sequences. Within each patient, timepoints were compared pairwise for clonality, measured with the Gini coefficient, and for diversity, measured with the Renyi index at alpha=1. Clonal relatedness, based on an edit distance of 3, and repertoire similarity, based on the Bhattacharyya coefficient, were both computed in LymphoSeq. Linear discriminant analysis on week-3 changes in clonality and diversity was built with the R MASS and caret packages to classify response. Drawn from immuneACCESS, this table holds only the in-frame rearrangements with V and J called that TCRdb kept. Clones are partly lost; checked studies trace under half to an unresolved V gene and leave the rest unexplained. Clone size and the V and J calls come from that table; the DNA yielded D and trimming. This sample gives approximately 4,500 clones in total; about 79% of them show up just once. Approximately 50% of the sample rests with the top ten.

The receptor chain draws on TRBV7-9 and TRBJ2-5, with no confident D gene call. Source: blood, taken from a patient treated with checkpoint blockade. This TCR derives from a human donor with melanoma. The CDR3 corresponds to CASSARLREETQYF. In nucleotide form, the sequence is TGTGCCAGCAGCGCAAGATTACGGGAAGAGACCCAGTACTTC.